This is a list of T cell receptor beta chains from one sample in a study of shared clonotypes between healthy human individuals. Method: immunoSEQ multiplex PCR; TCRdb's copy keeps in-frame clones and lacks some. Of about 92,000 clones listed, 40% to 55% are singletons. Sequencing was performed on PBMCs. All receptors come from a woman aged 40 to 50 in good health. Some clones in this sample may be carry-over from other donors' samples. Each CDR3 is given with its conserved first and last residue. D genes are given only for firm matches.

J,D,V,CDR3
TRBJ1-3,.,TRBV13,CASRLALTGESGNTIYF
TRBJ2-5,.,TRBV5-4,CASSLRAPGYLQETQYF
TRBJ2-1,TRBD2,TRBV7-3,CASSLAGAQYNEQFF
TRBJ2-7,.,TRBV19,CASSSTLSYEQYF
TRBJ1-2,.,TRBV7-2,CASRSGFYGYTF
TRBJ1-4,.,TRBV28,CASGLTGVATNEKLFF
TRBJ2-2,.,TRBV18,CASSPPRQGIGTGELFF
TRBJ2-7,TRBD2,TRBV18,CASSPSGGLGNEQYF
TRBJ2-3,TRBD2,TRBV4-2,CASSQMWGSGSVTDTQYF
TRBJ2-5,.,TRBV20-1,CSARETETQYF
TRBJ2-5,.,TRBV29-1,CSVPGTPQETQYF
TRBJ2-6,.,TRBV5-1,CASRLPATDARSGANVLTF
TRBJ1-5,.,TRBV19,CASPEEGSNQPQHF
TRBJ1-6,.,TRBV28,CASSLSRDNSPLHF
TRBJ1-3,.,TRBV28,CASSQPVRAQGNTIYF
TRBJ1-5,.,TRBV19,CASSMGFGNQPQHF
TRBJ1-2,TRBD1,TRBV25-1,CASSEGGTAESNYGYTF
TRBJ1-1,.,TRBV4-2,CASSQDPRGTEAFF
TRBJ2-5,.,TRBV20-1,CSAHYQETQYF
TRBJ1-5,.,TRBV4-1,CASSQRVDQPQHF
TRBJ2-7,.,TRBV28,CASSPGPGAGSYEQYF
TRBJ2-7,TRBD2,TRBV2,CASMQAGGLMEQYF
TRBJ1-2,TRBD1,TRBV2,CASRGTGSGYTF
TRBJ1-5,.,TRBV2,CASSERYYSNQPQHF
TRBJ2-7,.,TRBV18,CASSRYQGESSYEQYF
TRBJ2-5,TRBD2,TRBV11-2,CASSPGLAGETQYF
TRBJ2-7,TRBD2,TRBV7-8,CASSSRLAATYEQYF
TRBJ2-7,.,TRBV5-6,CASGRGSYEQYF
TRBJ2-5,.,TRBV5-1,CASRITETQYF